A selection of T cell receptor beta chains follows, all from one sample in a study of cytomegalovirus exposure and HLA in healthy donors. TCRdb's copy holds only in-frame clones and misses some; the assay was immunoSEQ multiplex PCR. Among roughly 120,000 clones listed, around 80% were seen once. The sequencing sample was made of PBMCs. The origin of the receptors is a young woman in good health and CMV-seronegative. Each CDR3 is given with its conserved first and last residue. The order of the fields is D gene, V gene, CDR3 length, J gene, clone size, CDR3 DNA, CDR3 protein. The D gene is left open where the match is weak. The size of a clone is reported for some rows only, either as once, few or many, or as a class for expanded clones.

d_call: TRBD2
v_call: TRBV5-1
cdr3_length: 16
j_call: TRBJ2-1
clone_size: .
cdr3_nt: TGCGCCAGCAGCTTGGTAGGTAGCGGGAATCGGGATGAGCAGTTCTTC
cdr3_aa: CASSLVGSGNRDEQFF

d_call: .
v_call: TRBV21-1
cdr3_length: 16
j_call: TRBJ2-2
clone_size: .
cdr3_nt: TGTGCCAAGAGAAGGGGGCGGGGGGCTTACACCGGGGAGCTGTTTTTT
cdr3_aa: CAKRRGRGAYTGELFF

d_call: TRBD1
v_call: TRBV30
cdr3_length: 11
j_call: TRBJ1-3
clone_size: few
cdr3_nt: TGTGCCTGGAGCCTTTACCGGGACAGACATTTT
cdr3_aa: CAWSLYRDRHF

d_call: .
v_call: TRBV5-1
cdr3_length: 15
j_call: TRBJ2-1
clone_size: .
cdr3_nt: TGCGCCAGCCTAGGCGGGGAGGTCCTCTACAATGAGCAGTTCTTC
cdr3_aa: CASLGGEVLYNEQFF

d_call: .
v_call: TRBV10-3
cdr3_length: 15
j_call: TRBJ2-2
clone_size: .
cdr3_nt: TGTGCCATCAGTGAGTCGAGTTGGTATACCGGGGAGCTGTTTTTT
cdr3_aa: CAISESSWYTGELFF

d_call: .
v_call: TRBV4-1
cdr3_length: 17
j_call: TRBJ1-4
clone_size: .
cdr3_nt: TGCGCCAGCAGCCGGACCGCTAAGACAGCATATTATGAAAAACTGTTTTTT
cdr3_aa: CASSRTAKTAYYEKLFF

d_call: TRBD2
v_call: TRBV5-1
cdr3_length: 14
j_call: TRBJ2-7
clone_size: .
cdr3_nt: TGCGCCAGCAGCTTGGAGGGACTAGCGTACGAGCAGTACTTC
cdr3_aa: CASSLEGLAYEQYF

d_call: .
v_call: TRBV6-1
cdr3_length: 15
j_call: TRBJ1-4
clone_size: .
cdr3_nt: TGTGCCAGCAGTGAACTGGGGGGGCGCAATGAAAAACTGTTTTTT
cdr3_aa: CASSELGGRNEKLFF

d_call: .
v_call: TRBV29-1
cdr3_length: 14
j_call: TRBJ1-2
clone_size: .
cdr3_nt: TGCAGCGTTGGAAATCAAGAGTCTAACTATGGCTACACCTTC
cdr3_aa: CSVGNQESNYGYTF

d_call: .
v_call: TRBV13
cdr3_length: 13
j_call: TRBJ2-5
clone_size: .
cdr3_nt: TGTGCCAGCAGCCCTAGCCCCGTGCAGACCCAGTACTTC
cdr3_aa: CASSPSPVQTQYF

d_call: .
v_call: TRBV9
cdr3_length: 14
j_call: TRBJ2-1
clone_size: .
cdr3_nt: TGTGCCAGCAGCGCCAGGTCAAACTACAATGAGCAGTTCTTC
cdr3_aa: CASSARSNYNEQFF

d_call: TRBD2
v_call: TRBV9
cdr3_length: 20
j_call: TRBJ2-4
clone_size: .
cdr3_nt: TGTGCCAGCAGCGTTTTATTACTAGCGGCATTCAATTTAGCCAAAAACATTCAGTACTTC
cdr3_aa: CASSVLLLAAFNLAKNIQYF

d_call: TRBD1
v_call: TRBV10-3
cdr3_length: 16
j_call: TRBJ1-3
clone_size: .
cdr3_nt: TGTGCCACTACGGCGGGACAGGGTGTTGCTGGAAACACCATATATTTT
cdr3_aa: CATTAGQGVAGNTIYF

d_call: TRBD2
v_call: TRBV11-2
cdr3_length: 19
j_call: TRBJ2-7
clone_size: .
cdr3_nt: TGTGCCAGCAGCGCCTCCCTCGGGACTAGCGTCAAGAGCTCCTACGAGCAGTACTTC
cdr3_aa: CASSASLGTSVKSSYEQYF

d_call: TRBD1
v_call: TRBV6-5
cdr3_length: 13
j_call: TRBJ1-2
clone_size: few
cdr3_nt: TGTGCCAGCAGTCGGGACAGGGCGTATGGCTACACCTTC
cdr3_aa: CASSRDRAYGYTF

d_call: TRBD1
v_call: TRBV4-1
cdr3_length: 15
j_call: TRBJ2-7
clone_size: .
cdr3_nt: TGCGCCAGCAGCCAGGACGGACAGGGATCCTACGAGCAGTACTTC
cdr3_aa: CASSQDGQGSYEQYF

d_call: .
v_call: TRBV5-1
cdr3_length: 15
j_call: TRBJ1-1
clone_size: .
cdr3_nt: TGCGCCAGCAGCTTGGTGGGGGTCGGGGGGGTTGAAGCTTTCTTT
cdr3_aa: CASSLVGVGGVEAFF

d_call: .
v_call: TRBV5-8
cdr3_length: 15
j_call: TRBJ2-7
clone_size: .
cdr3_nt: TGTGCCAGCAGCCCGCGGCCTCCACGTTCCTACGAGCAGTACTTC
cdr3_aa: CASSPRPPRSYEQYF

d_call: .
v_call: TRBV4-2
cdr3_length: 16
j_call: TRBJ2-7
clone_size: .
cdr3_nt: TGTGCCAGCAGCCAATCCACGACAGGCAACCTGAGGATAGCGTACTTC
cdr3_aa: CASSQSTTGNLRIAYF

d_call: .
v_call: TRBV7-6
cdr3_length: 14
j_call: TRBJ1-4
clone_size: few
cdr3_nt: TGTGCCAGCAGCTTAATGGCAATAAATGAAAAACTGTTTTTT
cdr3_aa: CASSLMAINEKLFF

d_call: TRBD2
v_call: TRBV5-6
cdr3_length: 15
j_call: TRBJ2-7
clone_size: .
cdr3_nt: TGTGCCAGCAGCTTGGTACCTAGCGGGAGGGACGAGCAGTACTTC
cdr3_aa: CASSLVPSGRDEQYF

d_call: TRBD1
v_call: TRBV6-6
cdr3_length: 13
j_call: TRBJ2-7
clone_size: .
cdr3_nt: TGTGCCAGCAGTGGGACAGGGCCCTACGAGCAGTACTTC
cdr3_aa: CASSGTGPYEQYF